This paragraph covers one TCR beta chain sequence. V was cut by 3 bases and J by 3 bases, with 10 bases left in between. Germline V gene lookup returns CDR1 DFQATT and CDR2 SNEGSKA (reference sequence). The CDR3 has 13 amino acids. TCRdb used MiXCR to reprocess the RT-PCR reads, holding one entry per CDR3 protein. The repertoire includes about 680,000 distinct CDR3 sequences, 14% of them detected once, and 3.6% sits in the top ten. This sequence joins TRBV20-1 and TRBJ2-3; no firm D call. Sample: memory CD4+ T cells from blood. This TCR derives from a female donor in good health, serving as a healthy control. As DNA, the CDR3 is TGCAGTGCTAGTTCCCGACGTACAGATACGCAGTATTTT. Its protein is CSASSRRTDTQYF.